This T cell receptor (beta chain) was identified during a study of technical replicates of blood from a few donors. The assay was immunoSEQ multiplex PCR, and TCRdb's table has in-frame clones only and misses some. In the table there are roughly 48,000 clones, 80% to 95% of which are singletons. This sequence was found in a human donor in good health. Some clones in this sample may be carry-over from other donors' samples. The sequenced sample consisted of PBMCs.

The CDR3 sequence is CASSPGTANSPLHF. The CDR3 DNA reads TGTGCCAGCAGTCCCGGGACAGCTAATTCACCCCTCCACTTT. The genes are TRBV25-1 and TRBJ1-6, with 7 positions matching TRBD1. CDR1 and CDR2 (germline): MGHDK, SYGVNS. The CDR3 totals 14 residues. The V gene end was trimmed by 5 bases and the J gene end by 6 bases; junction bases not matched to a gene: 4.